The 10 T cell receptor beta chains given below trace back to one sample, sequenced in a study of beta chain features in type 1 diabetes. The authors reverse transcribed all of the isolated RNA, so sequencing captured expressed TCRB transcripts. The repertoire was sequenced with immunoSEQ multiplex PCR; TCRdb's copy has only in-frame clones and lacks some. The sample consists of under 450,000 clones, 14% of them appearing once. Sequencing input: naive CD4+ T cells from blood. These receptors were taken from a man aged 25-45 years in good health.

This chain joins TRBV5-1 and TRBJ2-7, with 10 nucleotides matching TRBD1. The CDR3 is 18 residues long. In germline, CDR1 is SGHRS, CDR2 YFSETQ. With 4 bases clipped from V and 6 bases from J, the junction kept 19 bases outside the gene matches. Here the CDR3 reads CASSTLAPPDRGKGEQYV. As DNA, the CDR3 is TGCGCCAGCAGCACACTTGCCCCCCCGGACAGGGGGAAGGGCGAGCAGTACGTC.

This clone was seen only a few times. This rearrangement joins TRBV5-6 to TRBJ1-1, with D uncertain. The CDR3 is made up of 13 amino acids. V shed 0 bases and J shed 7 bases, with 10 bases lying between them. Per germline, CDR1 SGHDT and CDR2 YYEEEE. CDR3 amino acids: CASSLAQAIEAFF. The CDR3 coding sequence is TGTGCCAGCAGCTTGGCCCAAGCGATTGAAGCTTTCTTT. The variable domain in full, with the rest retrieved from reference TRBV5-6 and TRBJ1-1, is DAGVTQSPTHLIKTRGQQVTLRCSPKSGHDTVSWYQQALGQGPQFIFQYYEEEERQRGNFPDRFSGHQFPNYSSELNVNALLLGDSALYLCASSLAQAIEAFFGQGTRLTVV.

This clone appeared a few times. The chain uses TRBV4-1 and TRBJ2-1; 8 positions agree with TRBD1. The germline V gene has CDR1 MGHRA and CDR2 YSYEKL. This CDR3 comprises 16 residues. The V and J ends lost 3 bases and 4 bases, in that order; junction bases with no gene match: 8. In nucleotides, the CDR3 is TGCGCCAGCAGCCATCCGAGCCGGGACAGGTACAATGAGCAGTTCTTC. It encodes CASSHPSRDRYNEQFF.

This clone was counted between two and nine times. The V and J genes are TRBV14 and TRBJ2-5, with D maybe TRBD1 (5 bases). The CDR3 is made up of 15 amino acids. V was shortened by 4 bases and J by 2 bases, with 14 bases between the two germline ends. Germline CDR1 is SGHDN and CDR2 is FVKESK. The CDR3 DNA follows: TGTGCCAGCAGCCGCCTGACAGTTCTACAAGAGACCCAGTACTTC. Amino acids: CASSRLTVLQETQYF.

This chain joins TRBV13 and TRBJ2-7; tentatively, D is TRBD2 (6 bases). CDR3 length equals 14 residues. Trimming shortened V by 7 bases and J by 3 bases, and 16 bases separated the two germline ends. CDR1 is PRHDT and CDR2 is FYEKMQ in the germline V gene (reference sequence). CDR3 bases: TGTGCCAGCAATATCGGGGCGGGGTACTACGAGCAGTACTTC. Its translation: CASNIGAGYYEQYF.

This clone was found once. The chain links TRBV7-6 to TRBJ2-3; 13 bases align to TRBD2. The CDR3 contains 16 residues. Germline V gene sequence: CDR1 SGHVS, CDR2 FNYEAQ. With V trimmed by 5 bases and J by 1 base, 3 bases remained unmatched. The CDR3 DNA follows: TGTGCCAGCAGCATAGGACTAGCGGGGGGCACAGATACGCAGTATTTT. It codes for CASSIGLAGGTDTQYF.

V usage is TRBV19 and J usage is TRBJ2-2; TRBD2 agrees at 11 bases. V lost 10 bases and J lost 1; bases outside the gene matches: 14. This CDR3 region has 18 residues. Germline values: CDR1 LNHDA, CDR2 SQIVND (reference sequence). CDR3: CATHFGTSGSGNTGELFF. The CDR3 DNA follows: TGTGCCACACATTTCGGTACTAGCGGGAGTGGGAACACCGGGGAGCTGTTTTTT.

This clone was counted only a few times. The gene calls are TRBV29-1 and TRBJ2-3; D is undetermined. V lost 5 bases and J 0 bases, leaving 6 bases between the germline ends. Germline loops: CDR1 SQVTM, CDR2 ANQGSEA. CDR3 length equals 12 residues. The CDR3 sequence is CSVISSTDTQYF. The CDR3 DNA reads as TGCAGCGTTATAAGTAGCACAGATACGCAGTATTTT.

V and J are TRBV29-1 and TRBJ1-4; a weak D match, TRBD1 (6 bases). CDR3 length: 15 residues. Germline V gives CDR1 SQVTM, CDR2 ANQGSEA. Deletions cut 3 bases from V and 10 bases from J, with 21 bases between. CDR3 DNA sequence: TGCAGCGTTGATTCCCCCCGGGACAAGGGTGGAAAACTGTTTTTT. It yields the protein CSVDSPRDKGGKLFF.

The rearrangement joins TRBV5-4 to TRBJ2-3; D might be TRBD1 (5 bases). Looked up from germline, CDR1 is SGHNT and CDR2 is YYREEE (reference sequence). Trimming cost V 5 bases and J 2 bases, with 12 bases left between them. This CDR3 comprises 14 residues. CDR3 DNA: TGTGCCAGCAGATGGGGCTCATCCACAGATACGCAGTATTTT. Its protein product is CASRWGSSTDTQYF.